A selection of T cell receptor beta chains follows, all from one sample in a study of cytomegalovirus exposure and HLA in healthy donors. This table comes from immunoSEQ multiplex PCR, and its TCRdb copy is limited to in-frame clones, with some not included. The sample contains some 180,000 clones, about 90% of which appear only once. Specimen: PBMCs. All receptors derive from a boy younger than 10 in good health and CMV-seronegative. CDR3s include the opening cysteine and the closing phenylalanine or tryptophan. Each record gives: CDR3 DNA, CDR3 protein, J gene, V gene, D gene, clone size. A D gene is named only where the DNA matches it firmly. Clone sizes are given selectively: once, few, many, or a class where the clone is expanded.

cdr3_nt: TGTGCCAGCAACCCTAGGTCCGGGGACAGGGTAGCCAAAAACATTCAGTACTTC
cdr3_aa: CASNPRSGDRVAKNIQYF
j_call: TRBJ2-4
v_call: TRBV2
d_call: TRBD1
clone_size: NA

cdr3_nt: TGCGCCAGCAGCCAGCCCCGGGAAACCCCTGGCTACGAGCAGTACTTC
cdr3_aa: CASSQPRETPGYEQYF
j_call: TRBJ2-7
v_call: TRBV4-1
d_call: NA
clone_size: NA

cdr3_nt: TGTGCCAGCATAACCCACCTGGGACAGGGTGAGACCCAGTACTTC
cdr3_aa: CASITHLGQGETQYF
j_call: TRBJ2-5
v_call: TRBV5-6
d_call: TRBD1
clone_size: NA

cdr3_nt: TGCGCCAGCAGCCTTTCAAGAGGGACAGACGAAGCTTTCTTT
cdr3_aa: CASSLSRGTDEAFF
j_call: TRBJ1-1
v_call: TRBV5-1
d_call: TRBD1
clone_size: NA

cdr3_nt: TGTGCCAGCAGCTTGTTAGGACAGGGGGCTTTCGAGCAGTACTTC
cdr3_aa: CASSLLGQGAFEQYF
j_call: TRBJ2-7
v_call: TRBV7-8
d_call: TRBD1
clone_size: NA

cdr3_nt: TGTGCCAGCATCCCGAAGGAGAGAGAAGACACCATATATTTT
cdr3_aa: CASIPKEREDTIYF
j_call: TRBJ1-3
v_call: TRBV11-2
d_call: NA
clone_size: NA

cdr3_nt: TGTGCCAGTAGCCGATCTAGCGGGCAAAAAAACATTCAGTACTTC
cdr3_aa: CASSRSSGQKNIQYF
j_call: TRBJ2-4
v_call: TRBV19
d_call: TRBD2
clone_size: NA

cdr3_nt: TGTGCCACTGGACAGACCATTAGCAATCAGCCCCAGCATTTT
cdr3_aa: CATGQTISNQPQHF
j_call: TRBJ1-5
v_call: TRBV19
d_call: NA
clone_size: NA

cdr3_nt: TGTGCCAGCAGTGAATCATTTTACAATGAGCAGTTCTTC
cdr3_aa: CASSESFYNEQFF
j_call: TRBJ2-1
v_call: TRBV25-1
d_call: NA
clone_size: NA

cdr3_nt: TGTGCCAGCAGCTTAGCTAAGACAGAAGCTTTCTTT
cdr3_aa: CASSLAKTEAFF
j_call: TRBJ1-1
v_call: TRBV7-2
d_call: NA
clone_size: few

cdr3_nt: TGTGCCAGCAGTGAAGGAAGCCGGGGGTCTGGAAACACCATATATTTT
cdr3_aa: CASSEGSRGSGNTIYF
j_call: TRBJ1-3
v_call: TRBV6-1
d_call: NA
clone_size: NA

cdr3_nt: TGCGCCAGCAGCTTGCCGCGGGGGGCAGGGTTGAACACTGAAGCTTTCTTT
cdr3_aa: CASSLPRGAGLNTEAFF
j_call: TRBJ1-1
v_call: TRBV5-1
d_call: NA
clone_size: NA

cdr3_nt: TGTGCCAGCAGCCTTTTTGGGGGGGCAAGCAATCAGCCCCAGCATTTT
cdr3_aa: CASSLFGGASNQPQHF
j_call: TRBJ1-5
v_call: TRBV28
d_call: NA
clone_size: NA

cdr3_nt: TGTGCCAGCAGTTTCCCCGGGAACATTCAGTACTTC
cdr3_aa: CASSFPGNIQYF
j_call: TRBJ2-4
v_call: TRBV28
d_call: NA
clone_size: NA

cdr3_nt: TGTGCCAGCAGCCCCATGGGGACTGGGGGAGCTTTCTTT
cdr3_aa: CASSPMGTGGAFF
j_call: TRBJ1-1
v_call: TRBV9
d_call: NA
clone_size: few

cdr3_nt: TGTGCCAGCAGCCGAAGACAGGGGGAGCAGTACTTC
cdr3_aa: CASSRRQGEQYF
j_call: TRBJ2-5
v_call: TRBV7-3
d_call: TRBD1
clone_size: NA

cdr3_nt: TGTGCCAGCAGCGACCAGCAGGGGTGGGACACTGAAGCTTTCTTT
cdr3_aa: CASSDQQGWDTEAFF
j_call: TRBJ1-1
v_call: TRBV5-6
d_call: NA
clone_size: few

cdr3_nt: TGTGCCAGCAGCCTCGGGAGGAATCGTAACAATGAGCAGTTCTTC
cdr3_aa: CASSLGRNRNNEQFF
j_call: TRBJ2-1
v_call: TRBV11-3
d_call: TRBD2
clone_size: NA

cdr3_nt: TGTGCCAGCAGCGTAGCTTCAGAGGAGAATTCACCCCTCCACTTT
cdr3_aa: CASSVASEENSPLHF
j_call: TRBJ1-6
v_call: TRBV9
d_call: NA
clone_size: NA

cdr3_nt: TGTGCCAGCAGGGAGACCATGACAGGGGCCTACGAGCAGTACTTC
cdr3_aa: CASRETMTGAYEQYF
j_call: TRBJ2-7
v_call: TRBV6-1
d_call: TRBD1
clone_size: NA

cdr3_nt: TGTGCCAGCAGCTTAGTTACTAGCGGGAGCCCCCACCAAGAGACCCAGTACTTC
cdr3_aa: CASSLVTSGSPHQETQYF
j_call: TRBJ2-5
v_call: TRBV11-2
d_call: TRBD2
clone_size: NA

cdr3_nt: TGTGCCACCAGCAGATCCCCTAAAACTAGCGGGAGGGTCTCCGAGCAGTACTTC
cdr3_aa: CATSRSPKTSGRVSEQYF
j_call: TRBJ2-7
v_call: TRBV15
d_call: TRBD2
clone_size: NA

cdr3_nt: TGTGCCAGCTCACCGATAGCGGTCCTCTCCTACGAGCAGTACTTC
cdr3_aa: CASSPIAVLSYEQYF
j_call: TRBJ2-7
v_call: TRBV18
d_call: NA
clone_size: once

cdr3_nt: TGTGCCAGCAGTAGCGGGGTAAACACCGGGGAGCTGTTTTTT
cdr3_aa: CASSSGVNTGELFF
j_call: TRBJ2-2
v_call: TRBV2
d_call: TRBD2
clone_size: NA

cdr3_nt: TGTGCCAGCAGCTTTCCCGGGACAGGAACGTTACCGGGGCTGGGCGAGCAGTACTTC
cdr3_aa: CASSFPGTGTLPGLGEQYF
j_call: TRBJ2-7
v_call: TRBV7-2
d_call: TRBD1
clone_size: NA

cdr3_nt: TGCGCCAGCAGCTTGGTGCTAGCGGGGATTAATGAGCAGTTCTTC
cdr3_aa: CASSLVLAGINEQFF
j_call: TRBJ2-1
v_call: TRBV5-1
d_call: TRBD2
clone_size: NA

cdr3_nt: TGTGCCACCAGCCCGAGGACAGGGGCCCTCTCTGGAAACACCATATATTTT
cdr3_aa: CATSPRTGALSGNTIYF
j_call: TRBJ1-3
v_call: TRBV15
d_call: TRBD1
clone_size: NA

cdr3_nt: TGTGCAACAGGGCGGGTAGACTATGGCTACACCTTC
cdr3_aa: CATGRVDYGYTF
j_call: TRBJ1-2
v_call: TRBV19
d_call: NA
clone_size: NA